This entry lists 11 T cell receptor beta chains sequenced from one sample in a study of T cell repertoires in cytomegalovirus infection. These receptors lack a known antigen. TCRdb recomputed calls from the reads with MiXCR, one row per CDR3 protein. Of roughly 730,000 distinct CDR3 sequences detected, around 35% appear once; the ten largest clones hold about 18%. Specimen: cultured PBMCs, collected from culture after CMV antigen stimulation. The source is a human donor in good health (CMV status not recorded). Some clones in this sample may be carry-over from other donors' samples.

This clonotype was detected ten times or more. The V gene is TRBV7-2, the J gene TRBJ2-7, with D perhaps TRBD1 (7 bases). Looked up from germline, CDR1 is SGHTA and CDR2 is FQGNSA. CDR3 length equals 15 residues. V was pared by 2 bases and J by 2 bases, with 13 bases between. CDR3 amino acids: CASSLRRDSPYEQYF. CDR3 DNA: TGTGCCAGCAGCTTAAGGAGGGACAGCCCCTACGAGCAGTACTTC.

V and J are TRBV7-2 and TRBJ2-7, with 9 bases lining up with TRBD1. V dropped 6 bases and J dropped 8; count of bases not matched to a gene: 14. This CDR3 has 15 residues. CDR1 is SGHTA, CDR2 FQGNSA, per germline. The CDR3 DNA is TGTGCCAGCAGTACACCCGGGACAGGGCATATTAAGCAGTACTTC. Translating gives CASSTPGTGHIKQYF.

The chain has TRBV15 and TRBJ2-1; D is ambiguous. The CDR3 is 15 amino acids. The germline CDR1 and CDR2 sequences are LNHNV and YYDKDF (reference sequence). Trimming stripped 8 bases from V and 0 bases from J, with 14 bases between. The CDR3 DNA reads TGTGCCACCTCAGGCTGGCCGAGCTCCTACAATGAGCAGTTCTTC. Protein: CATSGWPSSYNEQFF. Supplemented by reference TRBV15 and TRBJ2-1, the full variable domain reads DAMVIQNPRYQVTQFGKPVTLSCSQTLNHNVMYWYQQKSSQAPKLLFHYYDKDFNNEADTPDNFQSRRPNTSFCFLDIRSPGLGDTAMYLCATSGWPSSYNEQFFGPGTRLTVL.

This chain uses TRBV11-2 with TRBJ2-1; perhaps TRBD2 as D (6 bases). The CDR3 is 14 amino acids. Trimming removed 1 base at V and 14 bases at J, with 18 bases between. Germline assignment: CDR1 SGHAT and CDR2 FQNNGV. The CDR3 nucleotides are TGTGCCAGCAGCTTAGCGGGAGTAATGTATAGGAAGTTCTTC. Protein product: CASSLAGVMYRKFF.

This clonotype has a handful of counts. The genes are TRBV7-6 and TRBJ2-7; 10 bases align to TRBD1. The CDR3 is made up of 16 amino acids. Germline V gene sequence: CDR1 SGHVS, CDR2 FNYEAQ. The ends lost 0 bases at V and 2 bases at J; junction bases unmatched: 4. The CDR3 here is CASSLAGDRGTYEQYF. DNA of the CDR3: TGTGCCAGCAGCTTAGCGGGGGACAGGGGAACCTACGAGCAGTACTTC.

This clonotype was observed a few times. The chain uses TRBV12-5 and TRBJ2-1; TRBD2 might be the D (6 bases). Germline CDR1 and CDR2: LGHNT and FRNRAP. V shed 4 bases and J shed 0 bases, with 16 bases lying between them. The CDR3 has 17 residues. This CDR3 reads CASGYGIAASSYNEQFF. The DNA of the CDR3 is TGTGCTAGTGGTTACGGCATAGCGGCCAGCTCCTACAATGAGCAGTTCTTC.

The chain couples TRBV27 to TRBJ1-2; no reliable D call. The CDR3 totals 12 residues. Germline CDR1 is MNHEY and CDR2 is SMNVEV (reference sequence). V lost 10 bases and J lost 2, with 11 bases in between. For the CDR3, the DNA is TGTGCCACACGGACGGAGAACTATGGCTACACCTTC. This codes for CATRTENYGYTF.

This clonotype showed up just a few times. The rearrangement links TRBV6-5 to TRBJ2-5, with D maybe TRBD2 (6 bases). V dropped 2 bases and J dropped 4 bases, with 11 bases sitting between them. Germline lookup yields CDR1 MNHEY and CDR2 SVGAGI. The CDR3 is 14 amino acids. DNA for the CDR3: TGTGCCAGCAGTTACGCGGGGTACGGAGAGACCCAGTACTTC. Protein product: CASSYAGYGETQYF.

This clonotype was counted at least ten times. The rearrangement links TRBV7-2 to TRBJ2-2; 11 bases align to TRBD1. The V segment lost 2 bases and the J segment 7 bases; nucleotides outside the gene matches: 6. Per the germline V gene, CDR1 is SGHTA and CDR2 is FQGNSA. CDR3 length equals 16 residues. The CDR3 protein is CASSLSGQGAIGELFF. The CDR3 DNA is TGTGCCAGCAGCTTATCTGGACAGGGGGCGATCGGGGAGCTGTTTTTT.

This clonotype showed up just a few times. The genes are TRBV7-6 and TRBJ2-2, with 9 bases identical to TRBD2. The CDR3 extends over 16 amino acids. The ends lost 2 bases at V and 4 bases at J; junction bases unmatched: 5. From germline, CDR1 is SGHVS and CDR2 FNYEAQ. The CDR3 protein is CASSLPRGGGTGELFF. The CDR3 DNA follows: TGTGCCAGCAGCTTACCGCGGGGGGGGGGCACCGGGGAGCTGTTTTTT.

A few counts support this clonotype. The V call is TRBV4-1, the J call TRBJ1-5, with a possible D match to TRBD1 (6 bases). The V gene's germline CDR1 is MGHRA and CDR2 YSYEKL. The CDR3 totals 15 residues. Trimming stripped 1 base from V and 7 bases from J, with 14 bases between. The CDR3 spells CASSQAAGAWQPQHF. For the CDR3, the DNA is TGCGCCAGCAGCCAAGCGGCAGGGGCCTGGCAGCCCCAGCATTTT.